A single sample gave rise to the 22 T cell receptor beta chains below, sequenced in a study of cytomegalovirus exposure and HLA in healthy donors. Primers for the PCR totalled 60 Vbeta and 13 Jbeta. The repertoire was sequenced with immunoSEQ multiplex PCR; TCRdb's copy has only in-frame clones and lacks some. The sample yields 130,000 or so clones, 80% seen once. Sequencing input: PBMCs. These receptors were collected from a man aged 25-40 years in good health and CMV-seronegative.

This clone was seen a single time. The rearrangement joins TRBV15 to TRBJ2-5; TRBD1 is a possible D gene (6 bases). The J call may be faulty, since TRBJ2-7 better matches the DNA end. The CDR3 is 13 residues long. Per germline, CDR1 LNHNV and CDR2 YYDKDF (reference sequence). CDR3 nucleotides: TGTGCCACCAGCAGGGACAGAACCCACGAGCAGTACTTC. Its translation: CATSRDRTHEQYF.

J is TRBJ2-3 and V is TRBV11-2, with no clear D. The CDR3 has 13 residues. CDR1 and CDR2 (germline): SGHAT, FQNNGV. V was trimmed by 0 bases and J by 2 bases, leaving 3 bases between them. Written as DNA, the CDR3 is TGTGCCAGCAGCTTAGACCACACAGATACGCAGTATTTT. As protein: CASSLDHTDTQYF.

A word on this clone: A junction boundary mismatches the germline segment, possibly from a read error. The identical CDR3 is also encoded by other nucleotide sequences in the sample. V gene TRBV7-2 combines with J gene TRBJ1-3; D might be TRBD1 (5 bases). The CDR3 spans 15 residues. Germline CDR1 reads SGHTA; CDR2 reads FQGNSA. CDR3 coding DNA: TGTGCCAGCAGCTTATGGATGACAGAAGGAAACACTATATATTTT. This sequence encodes CASSLWMTEGNTIYF.

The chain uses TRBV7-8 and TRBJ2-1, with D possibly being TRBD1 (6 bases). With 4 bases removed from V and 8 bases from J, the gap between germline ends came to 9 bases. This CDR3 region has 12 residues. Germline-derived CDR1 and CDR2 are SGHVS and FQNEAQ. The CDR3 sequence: CASSSHRDEQFF. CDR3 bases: TGTGCCAGCAGCTCGCACAGGGATGAGCAGTTCTTC. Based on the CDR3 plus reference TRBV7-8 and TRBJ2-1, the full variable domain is GAGVSQSPRYKVAKRGQDVALRCDPISGHVSLFWYQQALGQGPEFLTYFQNEAQLDKSGLPSDRFFAERPEGSVSTLKIQRTQQEDSAVYLCASSSHRDEQFFGPGTRLTVL.

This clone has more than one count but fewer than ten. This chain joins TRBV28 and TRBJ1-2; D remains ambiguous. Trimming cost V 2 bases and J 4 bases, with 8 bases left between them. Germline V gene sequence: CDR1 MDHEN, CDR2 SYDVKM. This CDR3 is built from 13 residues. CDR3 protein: CASSLPEAYGYTF. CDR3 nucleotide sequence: TGTGCCAGCAGTTTACCTGAAGCCTATGGCTACACCTTC.

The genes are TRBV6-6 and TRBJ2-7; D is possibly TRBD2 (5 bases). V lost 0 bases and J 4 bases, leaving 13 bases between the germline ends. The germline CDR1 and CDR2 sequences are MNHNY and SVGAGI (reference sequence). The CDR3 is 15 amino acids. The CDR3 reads CASSYSQVGRYEQYF. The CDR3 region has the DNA TGTGCCAGCAGTTACTCTCAGGTGGGGAGATACGAGCAGTACTTC.

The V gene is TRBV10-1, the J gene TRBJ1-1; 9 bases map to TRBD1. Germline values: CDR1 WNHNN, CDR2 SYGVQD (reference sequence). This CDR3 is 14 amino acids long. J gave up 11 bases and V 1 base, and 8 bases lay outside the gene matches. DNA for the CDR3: TGCGCCAGCAGTGAGTTAGGGACAGGGTTCGCGGCTTTCTTT. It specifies CASSELGTGFAAFF.

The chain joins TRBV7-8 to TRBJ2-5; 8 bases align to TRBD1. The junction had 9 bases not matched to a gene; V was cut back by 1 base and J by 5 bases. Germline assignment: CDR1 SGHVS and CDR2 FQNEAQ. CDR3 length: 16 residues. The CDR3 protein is CASSLGVAGGRETQYF. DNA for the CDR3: TGTGCCAGCAGCTTAGGGGTGGCAGGGGGCAGGGAGACCCAGTACTTC. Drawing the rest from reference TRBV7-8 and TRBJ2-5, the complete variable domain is GAGVSQSPRYKVAKRGQDVALRCDPISGHVSLFWYQQALGQGPEFLTYFQNEAQLDKSGLPSDRFFAERPEGSVSTLKIQRTQQEDSAVYLCASSLGVAGGRETQYFGPGTRLLVL.

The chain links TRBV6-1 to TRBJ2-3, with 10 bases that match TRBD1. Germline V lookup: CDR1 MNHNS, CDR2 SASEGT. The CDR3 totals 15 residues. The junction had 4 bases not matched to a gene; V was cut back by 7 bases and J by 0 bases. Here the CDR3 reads CASKDRGHSTDTQYF. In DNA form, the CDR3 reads TGTGCCAGCAAAGACAGGGGGCATAGCACAGATACGCAGTATTTT.

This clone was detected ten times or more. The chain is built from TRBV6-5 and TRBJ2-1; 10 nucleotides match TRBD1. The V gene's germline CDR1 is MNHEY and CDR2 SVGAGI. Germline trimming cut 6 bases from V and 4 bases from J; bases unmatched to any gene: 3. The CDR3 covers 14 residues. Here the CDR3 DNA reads TGTGCCAGCAGCCGGGACAGGGGATACAATGAGCAGTTCTTC. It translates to CASSRDRGYNEQFF.

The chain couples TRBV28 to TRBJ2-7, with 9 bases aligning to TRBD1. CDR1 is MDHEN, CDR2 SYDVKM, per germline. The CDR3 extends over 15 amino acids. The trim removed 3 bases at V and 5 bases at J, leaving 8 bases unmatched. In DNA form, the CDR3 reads TGTGCCAGCAGTTTGGGGGGGACAGGGTGGAACGAGCAGTACTTC. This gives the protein CASSLGGTGWNEQYF.

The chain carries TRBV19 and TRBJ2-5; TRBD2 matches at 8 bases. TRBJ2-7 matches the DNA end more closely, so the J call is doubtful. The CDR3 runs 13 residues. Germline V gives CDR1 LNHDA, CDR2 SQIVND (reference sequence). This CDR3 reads CARPGTSGYEQYF. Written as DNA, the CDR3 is TGTGCCAGACCCGGAACTAGCGGCTACGAGCAGTACTTC.

The CDR3 loop reads CASSGQGAPNSPLHF. In nucleotides, the CDR3 is TGTGCCAGCAGCGGACAGGGGGCGCCAAATTCACCCCTCCACTTT. V usage is TRBV7-2 and J usage is TRBJ1-6; 11 bases match TRBD1. Germline V gene data show CDR1 as SGHTA and CDR2 as FQGNSA. V shed 5 bases and J 7 bases; nucleotides not matched to a gene: 4. The CDR3 covers 15 residues. Variable domain in full (rest from reference TRBV7-2 and TRBJ1-6): GAGVSQSPSNKVTEKGKDVELRCDPISGHTALYWYRQSLGQGLEFLIYFQGNSAPDKSGLPSDRFSAERTGGSVSTLTIQRTQQEDSAVYLCASSGQGAPNSPLHFGNGTRLTVT.

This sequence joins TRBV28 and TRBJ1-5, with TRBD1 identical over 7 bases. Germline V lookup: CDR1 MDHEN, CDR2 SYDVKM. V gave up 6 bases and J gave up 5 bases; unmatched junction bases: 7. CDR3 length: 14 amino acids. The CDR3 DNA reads TGTGCCAGCAGCCCGGGACAGAATCATCAGCCCCAGCATTTT. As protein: CASSPGQNHQPQHF.

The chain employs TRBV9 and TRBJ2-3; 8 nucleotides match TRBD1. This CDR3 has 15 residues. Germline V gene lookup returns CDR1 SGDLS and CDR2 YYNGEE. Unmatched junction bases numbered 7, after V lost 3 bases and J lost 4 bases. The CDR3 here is CASSERWDRSDTQYF. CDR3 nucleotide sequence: TGTGCCAGCAGCGAAAGATGGGACAGGTCAGATACGCAGTATTTT.

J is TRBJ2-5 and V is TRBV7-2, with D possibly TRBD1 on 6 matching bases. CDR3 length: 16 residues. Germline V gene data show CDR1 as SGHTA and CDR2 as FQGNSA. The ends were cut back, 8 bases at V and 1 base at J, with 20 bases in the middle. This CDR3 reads CASGQGHGGVQETQYF. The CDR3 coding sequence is TGTGCCAGCGGGCAGGGGCACGGCGGCGTCCAAGAGACCCAGTACTTC. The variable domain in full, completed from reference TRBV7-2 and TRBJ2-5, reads GAGVSQSPSNKVTEKGKDVELRCDPISGHTALYWYRQSLGQGLEFLIYFQGNSAPDKSGLPSDRFSAERTGGSVSTLTIQRTQQEDSAVYLCASGQGHGGVQETQYFGPGTRLLVL.

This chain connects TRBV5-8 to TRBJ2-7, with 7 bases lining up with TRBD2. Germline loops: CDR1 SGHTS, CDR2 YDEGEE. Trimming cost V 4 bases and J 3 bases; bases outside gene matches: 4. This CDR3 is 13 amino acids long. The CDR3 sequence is CASSHGLVYEQYF. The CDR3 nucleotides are TGTGCCAGCAGCCATGGACTAGTCTACGAGCAGTACTTC.

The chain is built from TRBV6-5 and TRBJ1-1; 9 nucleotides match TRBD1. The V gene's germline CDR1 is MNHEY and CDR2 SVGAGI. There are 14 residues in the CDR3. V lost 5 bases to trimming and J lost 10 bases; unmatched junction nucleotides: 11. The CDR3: CASSRPGTGFGAFF. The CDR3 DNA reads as TGTGCCAGCAGTCGACCCGGGACAGGGTTCGGAGCTTTCTTT.

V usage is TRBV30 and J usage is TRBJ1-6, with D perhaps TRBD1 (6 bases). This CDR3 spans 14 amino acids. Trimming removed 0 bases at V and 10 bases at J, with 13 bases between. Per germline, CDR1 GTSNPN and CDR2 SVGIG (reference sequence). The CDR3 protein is CAWSVGTGNSPLHF. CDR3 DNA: TGTGCCTGGAGTGTCGGTACAGGGAACTCACCCCTCCACTTT.

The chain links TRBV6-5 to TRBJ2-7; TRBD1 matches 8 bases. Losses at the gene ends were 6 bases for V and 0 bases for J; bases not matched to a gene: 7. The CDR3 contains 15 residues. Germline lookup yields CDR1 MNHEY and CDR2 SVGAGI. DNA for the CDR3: TGTGCCAGCAGGCGACAGGGGTCAAGCTCCTACGAGCAGTACTTC. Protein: CASRRQGSSSYEQYF.

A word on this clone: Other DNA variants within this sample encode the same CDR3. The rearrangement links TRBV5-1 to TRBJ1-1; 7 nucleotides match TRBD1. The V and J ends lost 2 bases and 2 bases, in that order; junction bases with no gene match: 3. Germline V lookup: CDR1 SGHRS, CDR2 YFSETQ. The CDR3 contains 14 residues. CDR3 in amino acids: CASSLRGRNTEAFF. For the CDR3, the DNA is TGCGCCAGCAGCTTAAGGGGGCGCAACACTGAAGCTTTCTTT. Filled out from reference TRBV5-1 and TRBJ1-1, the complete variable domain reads KAGVTQTPRYLIKTRGQQVTLSCSPISGHRSVSWYQQTPGQGLQFLFEYFSETQRNKGNFPGRFSGRQFSNSRSEMNVSTLELGDSALYLCASSLRGRNTEAFFGQGTRLTVV.

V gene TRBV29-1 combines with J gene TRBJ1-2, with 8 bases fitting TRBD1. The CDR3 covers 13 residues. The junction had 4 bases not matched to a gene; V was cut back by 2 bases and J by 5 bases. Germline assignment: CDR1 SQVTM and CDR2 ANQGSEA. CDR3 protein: CSVERQGAYGYTF. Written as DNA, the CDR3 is TGCAGCGTTGAAAGGCAGGGGGCTTATGGCTACACCTTC.